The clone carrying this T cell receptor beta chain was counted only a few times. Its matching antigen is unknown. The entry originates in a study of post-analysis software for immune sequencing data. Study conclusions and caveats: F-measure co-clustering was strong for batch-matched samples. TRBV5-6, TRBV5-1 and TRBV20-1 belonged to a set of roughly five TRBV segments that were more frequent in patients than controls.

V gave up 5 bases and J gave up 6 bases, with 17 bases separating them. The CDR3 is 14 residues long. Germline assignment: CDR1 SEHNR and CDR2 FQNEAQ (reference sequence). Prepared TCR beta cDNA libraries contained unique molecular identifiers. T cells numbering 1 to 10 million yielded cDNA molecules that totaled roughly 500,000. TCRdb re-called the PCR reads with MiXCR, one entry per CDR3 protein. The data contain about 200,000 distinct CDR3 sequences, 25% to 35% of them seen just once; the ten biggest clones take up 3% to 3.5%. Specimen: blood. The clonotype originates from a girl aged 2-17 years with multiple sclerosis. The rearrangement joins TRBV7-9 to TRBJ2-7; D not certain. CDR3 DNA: TGTGCCAGCAGCCCTGGGGTAGCCCCACGCGAGCAGTACTTC. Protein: CASSPGVAPREQYF. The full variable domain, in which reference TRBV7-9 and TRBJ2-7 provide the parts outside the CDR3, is DTGVSQNPRHKITKRGQNVTFRCDPISEHNRLYWYRQTLGQGPEFLTYFQNEAQLEKSRLLSDRFSAERPKGSFSTLEIQRTEQGDSAMYLCASSPGVAPREQYFGPGTRLTVT.